This T cell receptor beta chain was recovered during a study of siplizumab effects on memory and regulatory T cells. Overall study results and limits: Confirmatory evidence of suppressive function in proliferating siplizumab-culture Tregs was not obtained. Roughly 80-95% of dividing CD4+ or CD8+ clones were without an attributable naive or memory phenotype.

Notes on this clone: Its antigen remains unknown.

Measured with immunoSEQ multiplex PCR; TCRdb has only the in-frame clones, and not every one. The sample shows 85,000 or so clones, roughly 94% of them seen only once. V trimming: 6 bases; J trimming: 2 bases; junction bases outside the gene matches: 6. The CDR3 length is 15 residues. Germline lookup yields CDR1 PRHDT and CDR2 FYEKMQ (reference sequence). This chain connects TRBV13 to TRBJ2-7; TRBD1 matches 11 bases. This TCR was sampled from a human donor in good health. What was sequenced was CD8+ T cells sorted from blood. CDR3 sequence reads: CASSSGQGVTYEQYF. The DNA of the CDR3 is TGTGCCAGCAGTTCGGGACAGGGGGTTACCTACGAGCAGTACTTC.